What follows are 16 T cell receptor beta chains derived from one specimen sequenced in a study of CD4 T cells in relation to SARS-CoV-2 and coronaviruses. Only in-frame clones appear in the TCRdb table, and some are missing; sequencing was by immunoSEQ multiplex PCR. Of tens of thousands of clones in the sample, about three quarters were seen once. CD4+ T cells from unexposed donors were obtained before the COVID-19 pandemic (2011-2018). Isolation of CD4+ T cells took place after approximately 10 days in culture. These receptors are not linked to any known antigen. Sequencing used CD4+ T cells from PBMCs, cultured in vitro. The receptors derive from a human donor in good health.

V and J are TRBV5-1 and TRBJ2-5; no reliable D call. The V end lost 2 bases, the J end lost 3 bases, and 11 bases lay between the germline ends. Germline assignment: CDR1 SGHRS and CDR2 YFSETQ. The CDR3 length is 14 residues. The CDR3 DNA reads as TGCGCCAGCAGCTTTGGTGTTGGGAAAGAGACCCAGTACTTC. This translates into CASSFGVGKETQYF.

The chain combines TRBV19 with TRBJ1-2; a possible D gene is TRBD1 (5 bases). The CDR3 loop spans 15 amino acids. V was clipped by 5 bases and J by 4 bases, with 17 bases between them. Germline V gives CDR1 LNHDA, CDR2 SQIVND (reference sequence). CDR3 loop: CASSPQTVESYGYTF. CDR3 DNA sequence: TGTGCCAGTAGTCCTCAGACAGTAGAGTCCTATGGCTACACCTTC. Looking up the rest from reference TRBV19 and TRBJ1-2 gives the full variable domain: DGGITQSPKYLFRKEGQNVTLSCEQNLNHDAMYWYRQDPGQGLRLIYYSQIVNDFQKGDIAEGYSVSREKKESFPLTVTSAQKNPTAFYLCASSPQTVESYGYTFGSGTRLTVV.

CDR3 sequence (DNA): TGTGCCAGCTCACCTCGGACCACAAGCTCCTACAATGAGCAGTTCTTC. This codes for CASSPRTTSSYNEQFF. The chain couples TRBV18 to TRBJ2-1; no clear D gene. Germline loops: CDR1 KGHSH, CDR2 LQKENI. The CDR3 sequence is 16 residues long. V lost 3 bases, J lost 0 bases, and 12 bases lay in between.

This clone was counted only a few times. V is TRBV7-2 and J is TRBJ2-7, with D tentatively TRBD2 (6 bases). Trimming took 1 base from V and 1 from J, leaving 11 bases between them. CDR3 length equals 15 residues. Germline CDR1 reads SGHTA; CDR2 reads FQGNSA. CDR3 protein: CASSLGPGESYEQYF. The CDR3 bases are TGTGCCAGCAGCTTAGGTCCGGGAGAATCCTACGAGCAGTACTTC.

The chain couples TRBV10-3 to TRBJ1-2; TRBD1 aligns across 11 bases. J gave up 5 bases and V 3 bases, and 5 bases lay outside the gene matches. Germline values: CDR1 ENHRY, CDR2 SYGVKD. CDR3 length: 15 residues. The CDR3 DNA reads TGTGCCATCAGTGAAAGGGACAGGGGGTTTTATGGCTACACCTTC. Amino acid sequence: CAISERDRGFYGYTF.

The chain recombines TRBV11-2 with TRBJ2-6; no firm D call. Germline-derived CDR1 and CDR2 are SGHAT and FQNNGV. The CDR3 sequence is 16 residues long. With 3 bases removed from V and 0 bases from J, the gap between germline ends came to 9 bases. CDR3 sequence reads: CASSFGDTSGANVLTF. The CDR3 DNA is TGTGCCAGCAGCTTTGGCGACACCTCTGGGGCCAACGTCCTGACTTTC.

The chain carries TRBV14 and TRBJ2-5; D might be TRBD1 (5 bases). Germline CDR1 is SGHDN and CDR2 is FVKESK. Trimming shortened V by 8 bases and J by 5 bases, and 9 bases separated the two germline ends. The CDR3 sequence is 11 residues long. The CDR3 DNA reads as TGTGCCAGCTCAAGGGGCGAGACCCAGTACTTC. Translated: CASSRGETQYF.

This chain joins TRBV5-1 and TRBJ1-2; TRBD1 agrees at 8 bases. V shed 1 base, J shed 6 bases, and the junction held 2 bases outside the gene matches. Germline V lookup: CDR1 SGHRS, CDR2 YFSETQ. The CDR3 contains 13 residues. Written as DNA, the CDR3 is TGCGCCAGCAGCTTGCAGGGGGCAGATGGCTACACCTTC. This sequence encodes CASSLQGADGYTF.

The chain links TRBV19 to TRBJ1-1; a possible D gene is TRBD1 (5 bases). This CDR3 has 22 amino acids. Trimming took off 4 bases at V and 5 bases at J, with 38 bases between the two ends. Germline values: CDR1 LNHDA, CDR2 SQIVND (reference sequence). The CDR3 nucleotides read TGTGCCAGTAGTACCGCCCGCCGGGGCTTTTTTGAGGGGTTTGGGTATAGGACTGAAGCTTTCTTT. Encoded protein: CASSTARRGFFEGFGYRTEAFF.

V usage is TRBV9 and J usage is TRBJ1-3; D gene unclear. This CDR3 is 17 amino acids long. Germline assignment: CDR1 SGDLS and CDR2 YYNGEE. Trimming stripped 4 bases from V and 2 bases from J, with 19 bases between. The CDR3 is CASSTHSGPSAGNTIYF. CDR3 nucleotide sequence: TGTGCCAGCAGCACACACTCCGGGCCGAGCGCTGGAAACACCATATATTTT.

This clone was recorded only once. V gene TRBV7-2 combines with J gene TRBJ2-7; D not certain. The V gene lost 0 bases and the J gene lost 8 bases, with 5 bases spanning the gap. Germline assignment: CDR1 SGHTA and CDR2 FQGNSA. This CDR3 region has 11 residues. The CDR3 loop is CASSLAAKQYF. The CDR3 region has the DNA TGTGCCAGCAGCTTAGCAGCTAAGCAGTACTTC.

The CDR3 region is CASSLRNEQYF. CDR3 in DNA: TGTGCCAGCAGCTTAAGGAACGAGCAGTACTTC. The chain combines TRBV7-2 with TRBJ2-7, with no clear D. Per germline, CDR1 SGHTA and CDR2 FQGNSA. V lost 2 bases and J 5 bases, leaving 4 bases between the germline ends. The CDR3 has 11 amino acids.

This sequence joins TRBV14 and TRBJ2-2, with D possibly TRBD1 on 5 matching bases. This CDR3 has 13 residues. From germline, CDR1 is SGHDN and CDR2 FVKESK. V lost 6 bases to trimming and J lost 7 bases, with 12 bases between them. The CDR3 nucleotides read TGTGCCAGCAGACCGCAGGGCCGCGGGGAGCTGTTTTTT. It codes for CASRPQGRGELFF.

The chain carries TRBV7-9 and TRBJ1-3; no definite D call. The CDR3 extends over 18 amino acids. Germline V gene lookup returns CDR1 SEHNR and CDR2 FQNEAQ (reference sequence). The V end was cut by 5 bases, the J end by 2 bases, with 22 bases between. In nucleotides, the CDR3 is TGTGCCAGCAGCCGGCAGGCCGAAAATGATCAACCTGGAAACACCATATATTTT. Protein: CASSRQAENDQPGNTIYF.

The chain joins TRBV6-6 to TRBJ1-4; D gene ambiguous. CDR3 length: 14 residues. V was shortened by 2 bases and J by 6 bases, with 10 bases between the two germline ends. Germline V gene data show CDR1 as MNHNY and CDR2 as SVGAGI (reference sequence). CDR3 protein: CASSYAQQDEKLFF. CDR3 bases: TGTGCCAGCAGTTACGCACAGCAAGATGAAAAACTGTTTTTT.

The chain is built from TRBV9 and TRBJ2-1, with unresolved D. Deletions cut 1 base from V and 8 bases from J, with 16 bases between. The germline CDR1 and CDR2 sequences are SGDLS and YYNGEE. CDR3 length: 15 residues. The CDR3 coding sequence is TGTGCCAGCAGCGTAAATCCCCAGGCCGAGGATGAGCAGTTCTTC. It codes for CASSVNPQAEDEQFF.